This TCR beta chain was identified during a study of blood T cell repertoires in COVID-19. Germline assignment: CDR1 SGHTA and CDR2 FQGNSA. The CDR3 has 12 residues. The table came from immunoSEQ multiplex PCR; TCRdb's copy has only in-frame clones and leaves some out. Among a few hundred thousand clones, about 90% were seen once, and the ten largest hold around 10%. This chain links TRBV7-2 with TRBJ1-4, with 8 nucleotides matching TRBD1. The sample comprised peripheral blood. This receptor was obtained from a woman in her twenties or thirties with COVID-19, enrolled during active disease. The CDR3 DNA is TGTGCGACAGGGGCAACTAATGAAAAACTGTTTTTT. This sequence encodes CATGATNEKLFF. The variable domain in full, completed from reference TRBV7-2 and TRBJ1-4, reads GAGVSQSPSNKVTEKGKDVELRCDPISGHTALYWYRQSLGQGLEFLIYFQGNSAPDKSGLPSDRFSAERTGGSVSTLTIQRTQQEDSAVYLCATGATNEKLFFGSGTQLSVL.